These T cell receptor beta chains were read from a single sample in a study of Ad26.COV2.S vaccination and SARS-CoV-2 variants. TCRdb's copy holds only in-frame clones and misses some; the assay was immunoSEQ multiplex PCR. The table has more than 300,000 clones, 75% to 90% seen once. The specimen was peripheral blood, collected in a trial of Ad26.COV2.S vaccine versus placebo. The receptors here all came from a person aged 18 to 59 who received the Ad26.COV2.S COVID-19 vaccine or a placebo. Each CDR3 is given with its conserved first and last residue. D genes are given only for firm matches. For some rows the clone size is stated as once, few or many, or as a class when expanded; others skip it.

V,D,size,J,DNA,CDR3
TRBV7-2,.,.,TRBJ2-7,TGTGCCAGCAGCCTTCTCAGGGTTGGCGAGCAGTACTTC,CASSLLRVGEQYF
TRBV5-1,.,.,TRBJ2-1,TGCGCCAGCAGCTTCACAGGGAACACCTACAATGAGCAGTTCTTC,CASSFTGNTYNEQFF
TRBV29-1,.,.,TRBJ2-1,TGCAGCGTGGGGGACAATGAGCAGTTCTTC,CSVGDNEQFF
TRBV3-1/TRBV3-2,.,.,TRBJ2-3,TGTGCCAGCAGCCAAATACCTAGAAATACGCAGTATTTT,CASSQIPRNTQYF
TRBV6-5,TRBD2,.,TRBJ2-5,TGTGCCAGCAGGATGGGGGGGGGAGAGACCCAGTACTTC,CASRMGGGETQYF
TRBV11-2,TRBD2,.,TRBJ2-1,TGTGCCAGCAGCTTTTTAAGTCTAGCGGGGTACAATGAGCAGTTCTTC,CASSFLSLAGYNEQFF
TRBV2,.,.,TRBJ1-4,TGTGCCAGCAGTGGTGGGGAACGGGGATCGGATGAAAAACTGTTTTTT,CASSGGERGSDEKLFF
TRBV3-1/TRBV3-2,TRBD1,.,TRBJ1-2,TGTGCCAGCAGCCCCCTCAGGCAGGGGGCCTCGAACCTGAACTATGGCTACACCTTC,CASSPLRQGASNLNYGYTF
TRBV19,TRBD1,.,TRBJ1-1,TGTGCCAGTAGTCTCACCCCAGGGGGAGGAGGCACTGAAGCTTTCTTT,CASSLTPGGGGTEAFF
TRBV27,.,.,TRBJ1-1,TGTGCCAGCAGTTTAACGGGTGACACTGAAGCTTTCTTT,CASSLTGDTEAFF
TRBV12-5,TRBD2,.,TRBJ2-1,TGTGCTAGTGGTCCTTCTGGACTAGCGGGAGTGAATGAGCAGTTCTTC,CASGPSGLAGVNEQFF
TRBV5-1,.,few,TRBJ1-6,TGCGCCAGCAGCTTGGGGCAGGGGAGCAATTCACCCCTCCACTTT,CASSLGQGSNSPLHF
TRBV19,.,.,TRBJ1-3,TGTGCCAGTAGTTCCCCCCGGACAGACTCTGGAAACACCATATATTTT,CASSSPRTDSGNTIYF